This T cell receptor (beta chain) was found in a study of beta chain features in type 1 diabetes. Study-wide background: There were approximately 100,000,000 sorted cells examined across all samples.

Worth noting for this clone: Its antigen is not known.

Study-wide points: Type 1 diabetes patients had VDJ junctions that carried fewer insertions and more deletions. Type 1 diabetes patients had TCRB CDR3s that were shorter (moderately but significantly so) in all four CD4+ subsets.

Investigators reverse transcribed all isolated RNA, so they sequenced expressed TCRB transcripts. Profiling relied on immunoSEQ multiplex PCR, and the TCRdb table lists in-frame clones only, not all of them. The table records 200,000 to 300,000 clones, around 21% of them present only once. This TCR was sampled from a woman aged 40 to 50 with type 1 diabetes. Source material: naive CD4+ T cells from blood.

The CDR3 is CASSLMGLSGETQYF. The CDR3 nucleotides are TGTGCCAGCAGCTTAATGGGACTTTCCGGGGAGACCCAGTACTTC. This sequence joins TRBV7-3 and TRBJ2-5, with D perhaps matching TRBD2 (6 bases). CDR1 and CDR2 from the germline V gene are SGHTA and FQGTGA. Trimming cost V 1 base and J 5 bases, with 14 bases left between them. This CDR3 is built from 15 residues. Together with reference TRBV7-3 and TRBJ2-5, the CDR3 gives the full variable domain: GAGVSQTPSNKVTEKGKYVELRCDPISGHTALYWYRQSLGQGPEFLIYFQGTGAADDSGLPNDRFFAVRPEGSVSTLKIQRTERGDSAVYLCASSLMGLSGETQYFGPGTRLLVL.